The 20 T cell receptor beta chains below were found in one sample sequenced in a study of control samples from healthy donors and cancer patients. The table came from immunoSEQ multiplex PCR; TCRdb's copy has only in-frame clones and leaves some out. This sample has around 110,000 clones, with 75% to 90% found just once. Sequencing was performed on PBMCs. All receptors derive from a woman in her forties or fifties with colorectal cancer.

This chain links TRBV2 with TRBJ1-5, with TRBD1 matching over 11 bases. CDR1 is SNHLY, CDR2 FYNNEI, per germline. The CDR3 consists of 14 residues. V lost 4 bases to trimming and J lost 5 bases; unmatched junction nucleotides: 1. CDR3 sequence reads: CASSGTGGYQPQHF. CDR3 bases: TGTGCCAGCAGTGGGACAGGGGGCTATCAGCCCCAGCATTTT.

V usage is TRBV6-5 and J usage is TRBJ1-5; 7 nucleotides agree with TRBD1. The CDR3 has 15 residues. Germline CDR1 is MNHEY and CDR2 is SVGAGI. V trimming: 5 bases; J trimming: 3 bases; junction bases outside the gene matches: 7. CDR3 in amino acids: CASSRTGQNNQPQHF. The CDR3 DNA reads as TGTGCCAGCAGTCGCACGGGACAGAACAATCAGCCCCAGCATTTT.

A word on this clone: A junction end diverges from the germline sequence, so it may reflect a read error. The sample holds other DNA sequences that translate to the same CDR3. This rearrangement joins TRBV5-6 to TRBJ1-2; weak D call: TRBD1 (6 bases). The CDR3 extends over 15 amino acids. In germline, CDR1 is SGHDT, CDR2 YYEEEE. CDR3 region: CASSPDGGQGYGYTF. The CDR3 DNA is TGCGCCAGCAGCCCGGACGGGGGGCAAGGCTATGGCTACACCTTC.

The V and J genes are TRBV5-8 and TRBJ1-1; D possibly corresponds to TRBD1 (5 bases). Between the trimmed V and J ends, which lost 4 bases and 11 bases, there was a span of 18 bases. Germline CDR1 SGHTS, CDR2 YDEGEE. The CDR3 loop spans 13 amino acids. The CDR3 region is CASSLRTRSSAFF. DNA for the CDR3: TGTGCCAGCAGCCTACGGACACGGAGCTCGGCTTTCTTT.

This clone was counted a few times. V usage is TRBV6-1 and J usage is TRBJ2-1; 11 nucleotides match TRBD2. The germline CDR1 and CDR2 sequences are MNHNS and SASEGT. Germline trimming cut 0 bases from V and 7 bases from J; bases unmatched to any gene: 8. The CDR3 loop spans 17 amino acids. CDR3 DNA: TGTGCCAGCAGTGAAGCCCCCGGGACTAGCGGCTTTAATGAGCAGTTCTTC. Translation gives CASSEAPGTSGFNEQFF.

V and J are TRBV5-5 and TRBJ2-5; D unresolved. This CDR3 has 14 residues. CDR1 and CDR2 from the germline V gene are SGHKS and YYEKEE (reference sequence). V lost 1 base to trimming and J lost 2 bases, with 9 bases between them. CDR3 nucleotides: TGTGCCAGCAGCTTGTTTACCGGTCAAGAGACCCAGTACTTC. It specifies CASSLFTGQETQYF.

The chain couples TRBV5-1 to TRBJ2-7; 8 bases line up with TRBD2. J was trimmed by 6 bases and V by 0 bases; bases with no gene match: 8. CDR3 size: 15 residues. Per germline, CDR1 SGHRS and CDR2 YFSETQ. The CDR3 nucleotides are TGCGCCAGCAGCTTGGCAAGCGGGAGAATTAGCGAGCAGTACTTC. Residues: CASSLASGRISEQYF.

The CDR3: CASTLRYEAFF. CDR3 coding DNA: TGTGCCAGCACATTAAGATATGAAGCTTTCTTT. The chain couples TRBV2 to TRBJ1-1; D gene ambiguous. With 7 bases removed from V and 7 bases from J, the gap between germline ends came to 10 bases. Germline V gives CDR1 SNHLY, CDR2 FYNNEI. The CDR3 runs to 11 residues.

In its sample, this clone was seen once. The chain joins TRBV19 to TRBJ1-6; 7 nucleotides line up with TRBD1. The V segment lost 6 bases and the J segment 10 bases; nucleotides outside the gene matches: 3. This CDR3 has 12 residues. Per germline, CDR1 LNHDA and CDR2 SQIVND (reference sequence). CDR3 loop: CASRGQSSPLHF. CDR3 DNA: TGTGCCAGTAGGGGACAGAGCTCACCCCTCCACTTT.

This rearrangement joins TRBV5-1 to TRBJ1-1; a possible D gene is TRBD1 (5 bases). The CDR3 spans 15 residues. V was pared by 3 bases and J by 7 bases, with 19 bases between. Germline loops: CDR1 SGHRS, CDR2 YFSETQ. CDR3 protein: CASSWGTARSIEAFF. CDR3 nucleotides: TGCGCCAGCAGCTGGGGGACCGCGCGATCCATTGAAGCTTTCTTT. The full variable domain, with the rest looked up from reference TRBV5-1 and TRBJ1-1, is KAGVTQTPRYLIKTRGQQVTLSCSPISGHRSVSWYQQTPGQGLQFLFEYFSETQRNKGNFPGRFSGRQFSNSRSEMNVSTLELGDSALYLCASSWGTARSIEAFFGQGTRLTVV.

DNA for the CDR3: TGTGCCAGCATTCCCGGGACAGGGCACTGGGAGCAGTACTTC. Encoded protein: CASIPGTGHWEQYF. The chain links TRBV6-5 to TRBJ2-7, with 9 bases fitting TRBD1. The V gene end was trimmed by 7 bases and the J gene end by 7 bases; junction bases not matched to a gene: 11. The CDR3 has 14 amino acids. Germline CDR1 is MNHEY and CDR2 is SVGAGI.

The chain employs TRBV7-3 and TRBJ1-1, with D perhaps TRBD1 (5 bases). Trimming cost V 6 bases and J 1 base, with 9 bases left between them. The CDR3 has 13 amino acids. CDR1 and CDR2 from the germline V gene are SGHTA and FQGTGA. The CDR3 region is CASRAQANTEAFF. Written as DNA, the CDR3 is TGTGCCAGCAGGGCACAGGCGAACACTGAAGCTTTCTTT.

V is TRBV25-1 and J is TRBJ1-4, with 7 bases that match TRBD1. Germline CDR1 is MGHDK and CDR2 is SYGVNS. CDR3 length: 15 residues. V gave up 6 bases and J gave up 0 bases; unmatched junction bases: 4. The CDR3 nucleotides read TGTGCCAGCAGCCGACAGGGAGCAACTAATGAAAAACTGTTTTTT. Residues: CASSRQGATNEKLFF. Using reference TRBV25-1 and TRBJ1-4 for the parts outside the CDR3, the full variable domain is EADIYQTPRYLVIGTGKKITLECSQTMGHDKMYWYQQDPGMELHLIHYSYGVNSTEKGDLSSESTVSRIRTEHFPLTLESARPSHTSQYLCASSRQGATNEKLFFGSGTQLSVL.

The CDR3 region has the DNA TGTGCCAGCAGCCTGACCCGGAGCAATCAGCCCCAGCATTTT. Its protein product is CASSLTRSNQPQHF. This rearrangement joins TRBV7-2 to TRBJ1-5; no reliable D call. The CDR3 extends over 14 amino acids. Germline-derived CDR1 and CDR2 are SGHTA and FQGNSA. The V and J ends lost 5 bases and 1 base respectively, with 9 bases between them.

The J gene is TRBJ2-7, the V gene TRBV28, with 7 bases aligning to TRBD2. Germline CDR1 reads MDHEN; CDR2 reads SYDVKM. The J segment lost 4 bases and the V segment lost 3 bases, leaving 3 bases of the junction unmatched. This CDR3 spans 13 amino acids. The CDR3: CASSFGGWYEQYF. Here the CDR3 DNA reads TGTGCCAGCAGTTTCGGGGGGTGGTACGAGCAGTACTTC.

V and J are TRBV5-1 and TRBJ2-3; D is ambiguous. V gave up 2 bases and J gave up 3 bases, with 10 bases separating them. The CDR3 contains 14 residues. Per the germline V gene, CDR1 is SGHRS and CDR2 is YFSETQ. In DNA, the CDR3 is TGCGCCAGCAGCTTCCGCTGGGGAACAGATACGCAGTATTTT. Translation: CASSFRWGTDTQYF.

The chain combines TRBV15 with TRBJ2-5, with a possible D match to TRBD2 (6 bases). V shed 3 bases and J shed 1 base, with 12 bases lying between them. The CDR3 sequence is 15 residues long. Looked up from germline, CDR1 is LNHNV and CDR2 is YYDKDF (reference sequence). As DNA, the CDR3 is TGTGCCACCAGCAGGCGGGGTAGAGCCCAAGAGACCCAGTACTTC. This sequence encodes CATSRRGRAQETQYF.

This clone was seen just once. The chain joins TRBV29-1 to TRBJ1-1; tentative D call: TRBD1 (5 bases). Trimming removed 3 bases at V and 5 bases at J, with 13 bases between. Germline CDR1 reads SQVTM; CDR2 reads ANQGSEA. This CDR3 region has 13 residues. The CDR3 DNA reads as TGCAGCGTTGATAGGGGATATTCAACTGAAGCTTTCTTT. The encoded protein is CSVDRGYSTEAFF.

In its sample, this clone was seen once. The genes are TRBV4-1 and TRBJ2-5; possibly TRBD1 for D (5 bases). The length of the CDR3 is 15 residues. V was trimmed by 4 bases and J by 2 bases, leaving 14 bases between them. Germline CDR1 is MGHRA and CDR2 is YSYEKL. CDR3 in DNA: TGCGCCAGCAGCCGTACAGGAGAACAACAAGAGACCCAGTACTTC. Translating it yields CASSRTGEQQETQYF.

This clone was detected only once. The chain couples TRBV10-1 to TRBJ2-3; 7 positions agree with TRBD2. The CDR3 length is 15 residues. CDR1 and CDR2 from the germline V gene are WNHNN and SYGVQD (reference sequence). J was trimmed by 3 bases and V by 2 bases; bases with no gene match: 5. The CDR3 DNA reads TGCGCCAGCAGTGAGGGGCGGGGGAGGACAGATACGCAGTATTTT. Translated: CASSEGRGRTDTQYF.